This T cell receptor (beta chain) was recorded in a study of T cell responses to AZD1222 COVID-19 vaccine (dated by TCRdb to about 2021). Notes on the research overall: A total of just over 230 trial participants underwent TCR sequencing, of whom nearly 210 had received two doses of AZD1222 and some 25 had received two doses of the MenACWY control vaccine. Trial participants were enrolled by age into 18-55, 56-69 and 70-plus year subgroups, with approximately 150, 30 and 60 TCR-sequenced participants respectively. Beyond this particular receptor, the publication reports: Reportedly, almost half of the unique spike-specific TCRs recognized epitopes lying outside the regions that are mutated in the B.1.351 and B.1.1.7 variants. Only five to seven AZD1222 recipients were SARS-CoV-2 seropositive at baseline, limiting conclusions about previously exposed vaccinees. The 56-69-year group was small, and its depth increase did not reach significance, likely because of low power. CD4 TCRs associated with the vaccine covered the entire spike protein, and the dominant responses were in regions 160-218 and 743-854. After two AZD1222 doses, both the breadth and the depth of spike-specific TCRs were significantly higher than at day 0 and than in MenACWY recipients. Because no day 14 peak-response samples were available, the repertoires could be characterized only after the peak T cell response. Participants were mostly white British, with more females than males. The authors suggested clonal diversity may have been underestimated.

The CDR3 regions of human TCRbeta chains were analyzed by immunosequencing. The authors' pipeline ran thus. Repertoire TCRs were matched against a reference library of SARS-CoV-2-specific TCRs generated with the MIRA antigen-specificity platform. Breadth meant the fraction of unique TCRs that were SARS-CoV-2-associated, whereas depth meant the fraction of total T cells that were SARS-CoV-2-associated. Using the MIRA data, each spike-specific TCR was mapped to the spike region that the TCR reacts to and placed in a CD4 or CD8 class. Log10-transformed breadth and depth values were compared by one-way ANOVA with Sidak's multiple comparisons tests. The source is immuneACCESS, and TCRdb retained only in-frame sequences with V and J called. Part of the clones is not carried over; for the studies checked, unresolved V genes explain less than half of this, and the remainder is unexplained. D and trimming were read from the DNA, whereas the V and J calls and clone size are those reported in that table. The sample table lists 120,000 to 150,000 clones, over 80% of them with a count of one. The ten top clones hold approximately 3% of the sample.

In the case of this clone: There is no known antigen for this receptor. No per-base quality is available; no much larger clone lies one base away.

The cysteine opens and the phenylalanine closes a CDR3 of 13 amino acids. The CDR3 DNA has 39 bases and is translated from base 1. Ends trimmed: V by 6 bases, J by 7 bases; bases unmatched to a gene: 7. Explained via the paper, the time point label denotes: baseline before first vaccination. Sample treatment or condition, as interpreted from the label and publication: meningococcal conjugate vaccine given as trial control. The vaccinee samples were drawn from two UK trials, COV001 and COV002, one of which was a single-blind randomized controlled phase 2/3 trial testing AZD1222 (ChAdOx1 nCoV-19) in healthy adults. Trial participant PBMC samples were collected at day 0 and day 28 after the second dose for TCRbeta chain sequencing.

The chain is assembled from TRBV12-3 or TRBV12-4 and TRBJ1-2; the central 8 bases match TRBD1. This clonotype originated in an adult in good health. The specimen was peripheral blood, collected on day 0 of MenACWY control vaccination. The DNA sequence reads TGTGCCAGCAGGAAGCAGGGGGCGGGTGGCTACACCTTC. Translated, it reads CASRKQGAGGYTF.